Below, 8 T cell receptor beta chains from the same sample are listed, as sequenced in a study of blood T cells in healthy people across ages. Combining a sample-barcoded 5' primer with a J-beta primer mix, a second PCR ran for roughly 7 to 11 cycles. TCRdb recomputed calls from the 5' RACE reads with MiXCR, one row per CDR3 protein. The sample shows approximately 1.5 million distinct CDR3 sequences, 35% to 45% of them seen only once. Sequenced material: blood. Receptors were obtained from a young woman in good health.

This clonotype was seen more than once but under ten times. The CDR3 DNA is TGTGCCAGCAGCTTAGTCATTAGGGGGGGGAACACTGAAGCTTTCTTT. This encodes CASSLVIRGGNTEAFF. The genes are TRBV7-8 and TRBJ1-1; D perhaps matches TRBD1 (6 bases). This CDR3 has 16 amino acids. Per germline, CDR1 SGHVS and CDR2 FQNEAQ. Trimming cost V 1 base and J 1 base, with 13 bases left between them. Combining the CDR3 with reference TRBV7-8 and TRBJ1-1 gives the whole variable domain GAGVSQSPRYKVAKRGQDVALRCDPISGHVSLFWYQQALGQGPEFLTYFQNEAQLDKSGLPSDRFFAERPEGSVSTLKIQRTQQEDSAVYLCASSLVIRGGNTEAFFGQGTRLTVV.

The chain joins TRBV3-1 to TRBJ2-5, with D possibly matching TRBD1 (6 bases). The CDR3 extends over 16 amino acids. V lost 5 bases and J lost 2, with 18 bases in between. Germline CDR1 and CDR2: LGHDT and YNNKEL (reference sequence). This chain's CDR3 is CASSEKTGLGQETQYF. CDR3 bases: TGTGCCAGCAGCGAAAAAACAGGGTTGGGGCAAGAGACCCAGTACTTC.

V usage is TRBV7-2 and J usage is TRBJ2-7; a weak D match, TRBD1 (5 bases). The CDR3 runs to 14 residues. V was clipped by 3 bases and J by 7 bases, with 16 bases between them. Per the germline V gene, CDR1 is SGHTA and CDR2 is FQGNSA. The CDR3 DNA reads TGTGCCAGCAGCTTGCGGACAACCTACAATGAGCAGTACTTC. This codes for CASSLRTTYNEQYF.

The V call is TRBV12-3 or TRBV12-4, the J call TRBJ2-5; 7 nucleotides agree with TRBD2. TRBJ2-7 explains the end of the DNA better; the J call may be wrong. This CDR3 contains 14 residues. CDR3 bases: TGTGCCAGCAACAGCGGGGACCTCGCCTACGAGCAGTACTTC. As protein: CASNSGDLAYEQYF.

This clonotype was counted only a few times. V usage is TRBV7-9 and J usage is TRBJ2-3; D may be TRBD1 (6 bases). Germline V gives CDR1 SEHNR, CDR2 FQNEAQ (reference sequence). Trimming took off 5 bases at V and 6 bases at J, with 15 bases between the two ends. The CDR3 has 14 residues. The CDR3 spells CASSPSGEWDTQYF. In nucleotides, the CDR3 is TGTGCCAGCAGCCCCTCAGGGGAGTGGGATACGCAGTATTTT.

The rearrangement joins TRBV2 to TRBJ2-3, with D possibly TRBD1 on 5 matching bases. Per the germline V gene, CDR1 is SNHLY and CDR2 is FYNNEI. V was shortened by 2 bases and J by 2 bases, with 11 bases between the two germline ends. CDR3 length equals 15 residues. CDR3 DNA: TGTGCCAGCAGTGAAATTGACAGAATCACAGATACGCAGTATTTT. Translated, it gives CASSEIDRITDTQYF.

The chain links TRBV10-3 to TRBJ2-3; D is unclear. This CDR3 has 16 residues. Deletions cut 2 bases from V and 2 bases from J, with 14 bases between. CDR1 and CDR2 from the germline V gene are ENHRY and SYGVKD. CDR3 nucleotides: TGTGCCATCAGTGAGAGTGAGGCGGAGATCACAGATACGCAGTATTTT. It yields the protein CAISESEAEITDTQYF.

The CDR3 here is CASTGLAEQETQYF. CDR3 DNA sequence: TGTGCCAGTACGGGACTAGCGGAGCAAGAGACCCAGTACTTC. The rearrangement joins TRBV12-3 or TRBV12-4 to TRBJ2-5, with 11 bases lining up with TRBD2. CDR3 length: 14 amino acids. Unmatched junction bases numbered 5, after V lost 9 bases and J lost 2 bases.